The clone carrying this T cell receptor beta chain was detected ten times or more. These data are taken from a study of regulatory T cells in long-lasting Graves disease. iRepertoire HTBI primers and Arm-PCR of CDR3 regions built TCR beta libraries. Using its own MiXCR run on the multiplex PCR reads, TCRdb lists one record per CDR3 protein. The data show 400,000 to 650,000 distinct CDR3 sequences, roughly 16% seen once. Time point given: newly diagnosed GD, antithyroid drugs for less than 3 months. With RNA extracted from PBMCs as input, the TCR library was made. From an endocrinology department in Xi'an, China, came the patients. Germline-derived CDR1 and CDR2 are SGHAT and FQNNGV. This CDR3 spans 16 amino acids. V lost 3 bases, J lost 2 bases, and 16 bases lay in between. A further study also used this sample, focusing on T cells in Graves' hyperthyroidism and ophthalmopathy. As that report states: During a first-round RT-PCR of the TCR CDR3, the HTBI primer set was used.

The V call is TRBV11-2, the J call TRBJ2-5, with a weak D call TRBD2 (5 bases). The source was peripheral blood mononuclear cells (PBMCs), collected at new diagnosis, from a patient treated with antithyroid drugs. This TCR was recovered from a woman aged 35 to 59 with Graves disease. CDR3: CASSLGVGVGQETQYF. Here the CDR3 DNA reads TGTGCCAGCAGCTTGGGAGTCGGGGTCGGGCAAGAGACCCAGTACTTC.